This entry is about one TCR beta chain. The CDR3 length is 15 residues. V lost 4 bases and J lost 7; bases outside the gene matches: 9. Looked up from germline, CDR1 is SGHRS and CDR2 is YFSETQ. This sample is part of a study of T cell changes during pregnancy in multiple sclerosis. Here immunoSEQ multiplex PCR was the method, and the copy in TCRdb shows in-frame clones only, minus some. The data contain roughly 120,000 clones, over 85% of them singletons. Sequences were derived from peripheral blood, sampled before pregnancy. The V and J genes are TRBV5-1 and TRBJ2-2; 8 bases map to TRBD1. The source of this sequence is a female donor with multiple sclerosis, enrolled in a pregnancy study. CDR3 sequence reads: CASSDGQGWSGELFF. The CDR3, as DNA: TGCGCCAGCAGCGACGGACAGGGTTGGAGCGGGGAGCTGTTTTTT. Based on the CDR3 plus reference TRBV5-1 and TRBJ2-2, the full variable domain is KAGVTQTPRYLIKTRGQQVTLSCSPISGHRSVSWYQQTPGQGLQFLFEYFSETQRNKGNFPGRFSGRQFSNSRSEMNVSTLELGDSALYLCASSDGQGWSGELFFGEGSRLTVL.